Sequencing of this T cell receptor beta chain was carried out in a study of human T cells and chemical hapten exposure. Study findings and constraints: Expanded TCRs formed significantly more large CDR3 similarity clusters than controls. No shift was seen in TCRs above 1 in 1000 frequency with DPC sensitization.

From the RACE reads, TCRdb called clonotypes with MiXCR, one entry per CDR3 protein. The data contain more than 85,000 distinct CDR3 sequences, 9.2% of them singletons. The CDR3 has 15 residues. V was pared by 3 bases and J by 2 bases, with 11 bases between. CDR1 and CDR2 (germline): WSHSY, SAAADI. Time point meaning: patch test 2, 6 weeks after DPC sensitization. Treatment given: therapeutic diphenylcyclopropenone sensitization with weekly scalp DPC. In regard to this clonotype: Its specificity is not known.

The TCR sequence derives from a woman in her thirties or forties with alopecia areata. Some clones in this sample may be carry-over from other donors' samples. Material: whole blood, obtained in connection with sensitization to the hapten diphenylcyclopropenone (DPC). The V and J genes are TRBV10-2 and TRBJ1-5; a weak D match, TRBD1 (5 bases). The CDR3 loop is CASSETGRGNQPQHF. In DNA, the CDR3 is TGCGCCAGCAGTGAAACGGGGCGGGGCAATCAGCCCCAGCATTTT.